The 10 T cell receptor beta chains reported below all come from one sample, sequenced in a study of T cells in Graves' hyperthyroidism and ophthalmopathy. RNA transcripts served as the template for amplifying TCR beta CDR3 regions. The HTBI primer set drove a first-round RT-PCR of the TCR CDR3. TCRdb itself ran the multiplex PCR reads through MiXCR, one entry per CDR3 protein. The sample gives 300,000 to 450,000 distinct CDR3 sequences, about 13% of which show up once; 9.2% is in the top ten. Input material: blood. The receptor set was obtained from a woman aged 18-29 years with Graves' hyperthyroidism.

This clonotype occurred many times. The chain combines TRBV6-1 with TRBJ1-2; D ambiguous. V dropped 4 bases and J dropped 4 bases, with 16 bases sitting between them. The germline V gene has CDR1 MNHNS and CDR2 SASEGT. This CDR3 is 15 amino acids long. This chain's CDR3 is CASSGRPVKVYGYTF. The CDR3, as DNA: TGTGCCAGCAGTGGGCGGCCAGTGAAAGTCTATGGCTACACCTTC.

The chain employs TRBV20-1 and TRBJ1-6, with 7 bases matching TRBD1. In germline, CDR1 is DFQATT, CDR2 SNEGSKA (reference sequence). The CDR3 length is 15 residues. The V segment lost 6 bases and the J segment 7 bases; nucleotides outside the gene matches: 12. CDR3 residues: CSAQRGQGGNSPLHF. The CDR3 coding sequence is TGCAGTGCGCAGAGGGGGCAAGGAGGAAATTCACCCCTCCACTTT.

V and J are TRBV7-8 and TRBJ2-3; 8 nucleotides agree with TRBD2. CDR3 length: 16 amino acids. J gave up 1 base and V 5 bases, and 8 bases lay outside the gene matches. Germline CDR1 and CDR2: SGHVS and FQNEAQ. CDR3 protein: CASSIRSGVGTDTQYF. DNA for the CDR3: TGTGCCAGCAGCATCCGTAGCGGGGTCGGCACAGATACGCAGTATTTT.

This clonotype was observed a handful of times. The genes are TRBV24-1 and TRBJ1-2; no firm D call. V was cut by 1 base and J by 8 bases, with 4 bases left in between. Germline V CDR1 and CDR2: KGHDR, SFDVKD. There are 11 residues in the CDR3. This chain's CDR3 is CATSDFSGYTF. Written as DNA, the CDR3 is TGTGCCACCAGTGATTTCTCGGGCTACACCTTC.

The sample holds a few counts of this clonotype. A much larger clone lies one base from this, so it may be a read error. This chain joins TRBV20-1 and TRBJ1-5; tentatively, D is TRBD1 (6 bases). This CDR3 contains 16 residues. The germline gives CDR1 DFQATT, CDR2 SNEGSKA (reference sequence). In DNA, the CDR3 is TGCAGTGCTAGTCGCGGGGGTGAATGGGACAATCAGCCCCAGAATTTT. Its protein is CSASRGGEWDNQPQNF.

This clonotype was seen only once. The chain links TRBV14 to TRBJ2-1; possible D gene TRBD2, 5 bases. V was pared by 5 bases and J by 0 bases, with 20 bases between. Germline CDR1 SGHDN, CDR2 FVKESK. The length of the CDR3 is 18 residues. The CDR3 DNA is TGTGCCAGCAGCTCACCAAGGACTGCTTTAAACTCCTACAATGAGCAGTTCTTC. This codes for CASSSPRTALNSYNEQFF.

This clonotype was counted many times. This rearrangement joins TRBV19 to TRBJ2-5; D is perhaps TRBD1 (6 bases). Trimming took off 3 bases at V and 1 base at J, with 15 bases between the two ends. Germline CDR1 is LNHDA and CDR2 is SQIVND (reference sequence). CDR3 size: 16 residues. The CDR3 coding sequence is TGTGCCAGTAGTATTGCGGCAGGGGCCTTCCAAGAGACCCAGTACTTC. Residues: CASSIAAGAFQETQYF. Complete variable domain (other parts from reference TRBV19 and TRBJ2-5): DGGITQSPKYLFRKEGQNVTLSCEQNLNHDAMYWYRQDPGQGLRLIYYSQIVNDFQKGDIAEGYSVSREKKESFPLTVTSAQKNPTAFYLCASSIAAGAFQETQYFGPGTRLLVL.

Concerning this clonotype itself: A read error may account for a junction end that differs from germline. The chain uses TRBV13 and TRBJ2-5, with TRBD1 matching 7 bases. The CDR3 contains 14 residues. Germline V gives CDR1 PRHDT, CDR2 FYEKMQ (reference sequence). The CDR3 is CTSSLVGQQETQYF. The CDR3 coding sequence is TGTACCAGCAGCTTAGTGGGACAGCAAGAGACCCAGTACTTC.

The chain recombines TRBV19 with TRBJ1-5; 10 bases line up with TRBD1. The germline gives CDR1 LNHDA, CDR2 SQIVND (reference sequence). The CDR3 runs 15 residues. J gave up 5 bases and V 5 bases, and 6 bases lay outside the gene matches. CDR3 sequence (DNA): TGTGCCAGTAGTCCCGGACAGGGGGAGTATCAGCCCCAGCATTTT. It specifies CASSPGQGEYQPQHF.

The rearrangement links TRBV20-1 to TRBJ2-3; 9 positions match TRBD2. CDR1 is DFQATT, CDR2 SNEGSKA, per germline (reference sequence). V lost 2 bases to trimming and J lost 1 base; unmatched junction nucleotides: 7. There are 16 residues in the CDR3. The CDR3 nucleotides are TGCAGTGCTAGATCCGCGGGAGGGCCCGGCACAGATACGCAGTATTTT. The encoded protein is CSARSAGGPGTDTQYF.